This T cell receptor beta chain was identified during a study of blood T cell repertoires in COVID-19. Those enrolled, adults aged about 18 to 89 years, came from about 24 US areas. For recovered donors of Cohort 3, there were two negative PCRs, clearance, or symptom resolution. Using immunoSEQ multiplex PCR, the repertoire was profiled, and TCRdb retains in-frame clones only, with some absent. The table includes over 150,000 clones, about 86% detected once. There are a few counts of this clone. The V and J ends lost 5 bases and 7 bases, in that order; junction bases with no gene match: 9. This CDR3 comprises 15 residues. Germline V gene lookup returns CDR1 SEHNR and CDR2 FQNEAQ (reference sequence).

The sequence came from a man aged 50 to 60 who had recovered from COVID-19. The chain uses TRBV7-9 and TRBJ1-4; 8 bases align to TRBD1. Material for sequencing was PBMCs or T cells enriched from blood (not recorded which). Here the CDR3 reads CASSPQTGVGEKLFF. CDR3 bases: TGTGCCAGCAGCCCCCAGACAGGGGTTGGTGAAAAACTGTTTTTT. Variable domain in full (rest from reference TRBV7-9 and TRBJ1-4): DTGVSQNPRHKITKRGQNVTFRCDPISEHNRLYWYRQTLGQGPEFLTYFQNEAQLEKSRLLSDRFSAERPKGSFSTLEIQRTEQGDSAMYLCASSPQTGVGEKLFFGSGTQLSVL.